Here is one T cell receptor (beta chain) with its context. Its antigen is still unknown. These data belong to a study of radiotherapy plus CTLA-4 blockade in lung cancer. Looking at the study overall: Around 18% of enrolled patients responded objectively, and 31% had disease control. Regarding the study as a whole: Clones of tumor-derived TCRs expanded in blood after radiotherapy plus ipilimumab. Best predicting response, reportedly, were early blood T cell clone dynamics, with interferon-beta.

Repertoires were generated with immunoSEQ multiplex PCR, while TCRdb's copy carries only in-frame clones and drops some. The data contain 40,000 or so clones, more than 65% of them singletons. The germline V and J ends were trimmed by 5 bases and 1 base, with 14 bases remaining between them. The V gene's germline CDR1 is SGDLS and CDR2 YYNGEE. The CDR3 sequence is 15 residues long. Focal radiation plus CTLA-4 blockade with ipilimumab was given to patients with chemo-refractory metastatic non-small-cell lung cancer. V gene TRBV9 combines with J gene TRBJ2-3; weak D call: TRBD2 (5 bases). This material consisted of peripheral blood, taken from a patient treated with radiotherapy plus ipilimumab. The clonotype originates from a human donor with non-small cell lung cancer who had stable disease on radiotherapy plus ipilimumab. CDR3 DNA: TGTGCCAGCAGTATAGAGGGTCAGCGCACAGATACGCAGTATTTT. This gives the protein CASSIEGQRTDTQYF.